This T cell receptor beta chain was profiled in a study of post-analysis software for immune sequencing data. TCR beta cDNA libraries included unique molecular identifiers. A single record per CDR3 protein comes from TCRdb applying MiXCR to the PCR reads. The data contain hundreds of thousands of distinct CDR3 sequences, roughly 27% of them seen just once; the ten biggest clones take up about 0.5%. The CDR3 consists of 13 residues. Per germline, CDR1 LNHNV and CDR2 YYDKDF (reference sequence). Trimming at V came to 3 bases and at J to 5 bases, leaving 2 bases not matched to a gene. Study-level findings and limits: Relative to controls, patients had about five TRBV segments at higher frequency, with TRBV5-6, TRBV5-1 and TRBV20-1 among these.

This clonotype was seen at least ten times. Its antigen is not known. Sample: blood. The chain joins TRBV15 to TRBJ2-3; TRBD1 matches 7 bases. The sequence was collected from a girl between 5 and 17 years old with multiple sclerosis. DNA of the CDR3: TGTGCCACCAGCAGCTCAGGGGGAGATACGCAGTATTTT. Protein sequence: CATSSSGGDTQYF. Variable domain in full (rest from reference TRBV15 and TRBJ2-3): DAMVIQNPRYQVTQFGKPVTLSCSQTLNHNVMYWYQQKSSQAPKLLFHYYDKDFNNEADTPDNFQSRRPNTSFCFLDIRSPGLGDTAMYLCATSSSGGDTQYFGPGTRLTVL.